This T cell receptor beta chain comes out of a study of cytomegalovirus exposure and HLA in healthy donors. With 60 Vbeta and 13 Jbeta primers, the PCR was carried out. Some clones are missing from TCRdb's copy, which holds only in-frame ones; the method was immunoSEQ multiplex PCR. The sample's table shows some 72,000 clones. Trimming took 5 bases from V and 4 from J; bases not matched to a gene: 5. The CDR3 totals 15 residues. Germline CDR1 reads SGHTA; CDR2 reads FQGNSA. Study results and limitations: According to the study, 150 to 200 TCR beta chains were cytomegalovirus-associated. TCR beta sequences reportedly predicted the HLA-A and HLA-B alleles of most subjects accurately. A prior analysis recorded that most TCR beta V segments were productive about 90% or about 30% of the time.

With respect to this clone: The antigen is not known.

The chain uses TRBV7-2 and TRBJ2-5, with 12 bases identical to TRBD2. Sequenced input: PBMCs. The sequence was collected from a young man in good health and CMV-seronegative. The DNA of the CDR3 is TGTGCCAGCAGCCCGACTAGCGGGAGAGGAGAGACCCAGTACTTC. Amino acid sequence: CASSPTSGRGETQYF.